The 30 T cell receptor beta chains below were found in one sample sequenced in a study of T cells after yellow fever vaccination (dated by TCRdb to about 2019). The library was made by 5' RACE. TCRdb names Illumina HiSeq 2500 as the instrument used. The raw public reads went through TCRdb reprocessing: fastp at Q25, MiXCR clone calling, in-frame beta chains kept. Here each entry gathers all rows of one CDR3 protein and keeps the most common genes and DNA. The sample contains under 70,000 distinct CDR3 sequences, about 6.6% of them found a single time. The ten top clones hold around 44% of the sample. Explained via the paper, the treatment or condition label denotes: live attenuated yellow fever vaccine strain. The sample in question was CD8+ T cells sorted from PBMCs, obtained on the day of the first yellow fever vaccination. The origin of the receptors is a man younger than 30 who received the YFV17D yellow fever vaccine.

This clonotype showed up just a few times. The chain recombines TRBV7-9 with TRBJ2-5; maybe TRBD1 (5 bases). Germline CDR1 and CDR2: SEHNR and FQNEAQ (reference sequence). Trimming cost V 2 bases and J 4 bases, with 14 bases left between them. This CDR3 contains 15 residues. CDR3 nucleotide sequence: TGTGCCAGCAGCTTACCCATGGGGCAGGGAGAGACCCAGTACTTC. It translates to CASSLPMGQGETQYF. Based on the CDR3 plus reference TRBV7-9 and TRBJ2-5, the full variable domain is DTGVSQNPRHKITKRGQNVTFRCDPISEHNRLYWYRQTLGQGPEFLTYFQNEAQLEKSRLLSDRFSAERPKGSFSTLEIQRTEQGDSAMYLCASSLPMGQGETQYFGPGTRLLVL.

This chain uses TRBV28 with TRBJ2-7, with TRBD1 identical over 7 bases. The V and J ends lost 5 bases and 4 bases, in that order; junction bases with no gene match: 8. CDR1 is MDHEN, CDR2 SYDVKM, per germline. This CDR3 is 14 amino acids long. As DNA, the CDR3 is TGTGCCAGCAGTCCACGACAGGGAGTGTACGAGCAGTACGTC. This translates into CASSPRQGVYEQYV.

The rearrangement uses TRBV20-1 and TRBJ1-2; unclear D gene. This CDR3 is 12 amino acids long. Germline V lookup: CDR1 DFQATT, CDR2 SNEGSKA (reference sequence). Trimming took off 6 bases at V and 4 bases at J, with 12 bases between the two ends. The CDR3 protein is CSAQRRTYGYTF. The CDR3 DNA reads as TGCAGTGCCCAGAGGCGGACCTATGGCTACACCTTC.

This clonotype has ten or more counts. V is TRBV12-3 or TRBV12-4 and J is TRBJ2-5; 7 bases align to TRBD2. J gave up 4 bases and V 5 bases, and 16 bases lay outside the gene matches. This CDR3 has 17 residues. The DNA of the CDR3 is TGTGCCAGCAGTGACCCGGGACTACAAGAGGGAGGAGAGACCCAGTACTTC. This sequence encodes CASSDPGLQEGGETQYF.

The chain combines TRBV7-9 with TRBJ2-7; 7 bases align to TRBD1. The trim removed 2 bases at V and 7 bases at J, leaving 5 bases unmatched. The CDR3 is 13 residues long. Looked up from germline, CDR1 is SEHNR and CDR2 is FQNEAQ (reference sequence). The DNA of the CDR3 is TGTGCCAGCAGCTTAACAGGGGACGAGGAGCAGTACGTC. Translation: CASSLTGDEEQYV.

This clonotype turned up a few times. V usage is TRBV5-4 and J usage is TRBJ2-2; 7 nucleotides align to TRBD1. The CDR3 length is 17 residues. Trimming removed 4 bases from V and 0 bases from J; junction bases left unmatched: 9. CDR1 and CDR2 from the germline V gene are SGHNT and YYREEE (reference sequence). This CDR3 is CASSPLTGLTNTGELFF. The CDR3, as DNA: TGTGCCAGCAGCCCCCTGACAGGGCTAACGAACACCGGGGAGCTGTTTTTT.

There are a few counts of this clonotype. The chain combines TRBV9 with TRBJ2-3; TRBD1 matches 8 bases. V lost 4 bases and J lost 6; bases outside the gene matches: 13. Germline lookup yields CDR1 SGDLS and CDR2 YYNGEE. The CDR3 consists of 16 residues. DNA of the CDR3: TGTGCCAGCAGCCTGCCACCGGGACAGGAATTCGATACGCAGTATTTT. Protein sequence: CASSLPPGQEFDTQYF.

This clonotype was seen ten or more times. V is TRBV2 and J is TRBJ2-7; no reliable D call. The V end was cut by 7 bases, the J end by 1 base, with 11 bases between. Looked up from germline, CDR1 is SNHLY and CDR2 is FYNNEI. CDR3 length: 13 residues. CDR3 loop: CASTWTESYEQYF. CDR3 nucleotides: TGTGCCAGCACCTGGACGGAGTCCTACGAGCAGTACTTC.

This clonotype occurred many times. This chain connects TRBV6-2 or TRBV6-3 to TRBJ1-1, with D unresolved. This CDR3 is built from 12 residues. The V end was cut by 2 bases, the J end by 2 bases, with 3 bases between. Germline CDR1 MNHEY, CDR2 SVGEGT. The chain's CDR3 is CASSYRNTEAFF. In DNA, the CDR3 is TGTGCCAGCAGTTACAGAAACACTGAAGCTTTCTTT.

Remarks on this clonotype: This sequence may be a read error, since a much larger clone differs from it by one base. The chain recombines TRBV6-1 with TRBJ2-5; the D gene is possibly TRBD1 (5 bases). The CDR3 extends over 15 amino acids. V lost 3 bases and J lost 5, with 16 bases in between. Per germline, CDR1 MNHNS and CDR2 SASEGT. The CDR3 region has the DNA TGTGCCAGCAGTGACTTTCCAGGGTCCCATGAGACCCAGTACTTC. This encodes CASSDFPGSHETQYF.

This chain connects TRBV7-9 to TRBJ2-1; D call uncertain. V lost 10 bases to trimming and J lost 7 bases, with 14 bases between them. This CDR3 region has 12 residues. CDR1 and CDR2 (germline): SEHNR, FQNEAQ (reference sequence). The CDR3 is CATSTDSNEQFF. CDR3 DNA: TGTGCCACCTCGACGGATAGTAATGAGCAGTTCTTC. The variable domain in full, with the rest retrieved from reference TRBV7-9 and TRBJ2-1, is DTGVSQNPRHKITKRGQNVTFRCDPISEHNRLYWYRQTLGQGPEFLTYFQNEAQLEKSRLLSDRFSAERPKGSFSTLEIQRTEQGDSAMYLCATSTDSNEQFFGPGTRLTVL.

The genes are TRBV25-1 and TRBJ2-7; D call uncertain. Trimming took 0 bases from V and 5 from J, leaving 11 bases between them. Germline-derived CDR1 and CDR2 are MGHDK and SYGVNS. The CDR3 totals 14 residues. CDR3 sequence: CASSEYKELHEQYF. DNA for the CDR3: TGTGCCAGCAGTGAATATAAGGAGCTCCACGAGCAGTACTTC.

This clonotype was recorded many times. The CDR3 DNA sequence: TGCAGTGCTAGACCCCTCCCCGGCACTGAAGCTTTCTTT. This gives the protein CSARPLPGTEAFF. The chain combines TRBV20-1 with TRBJ1-1; D gene uncertain. From germline, CDR1 is DFQATT and CDR2 SNEGSKA (reference sequence). Between the trimmed V and J ends, which lost 2 bases and 4 bases, there was a span of 11 bases. The CDR3 runs 13 residues.

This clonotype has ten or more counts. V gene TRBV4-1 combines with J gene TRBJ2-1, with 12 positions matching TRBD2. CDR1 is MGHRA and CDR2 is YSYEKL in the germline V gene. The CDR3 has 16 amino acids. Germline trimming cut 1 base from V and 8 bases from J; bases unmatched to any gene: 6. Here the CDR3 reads CASSQVPSGGAYEQFF. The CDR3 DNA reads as TGCGCCAGCAGCCAAGTCCCTAGCGGGGGGGCATATGAGCAGTTCTTC.

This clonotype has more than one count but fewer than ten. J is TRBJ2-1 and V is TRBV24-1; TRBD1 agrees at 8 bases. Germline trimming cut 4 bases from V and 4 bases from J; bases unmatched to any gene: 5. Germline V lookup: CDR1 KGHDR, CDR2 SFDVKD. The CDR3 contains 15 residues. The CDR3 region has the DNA TGTGCCACCAGTGACCCGACAGGGGCTTACAATGAGCAGTTCTTC. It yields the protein CATSDPTGAYNEQFF.

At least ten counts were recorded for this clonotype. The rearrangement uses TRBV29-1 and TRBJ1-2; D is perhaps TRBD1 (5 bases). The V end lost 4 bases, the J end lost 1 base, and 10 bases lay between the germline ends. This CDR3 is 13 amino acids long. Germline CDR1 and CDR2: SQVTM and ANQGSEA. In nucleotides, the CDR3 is TGCAGCGTTGTCTGGGGCGTTAACTATGGCTACACCTTC. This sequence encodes CSVVWGVNYGYTF.

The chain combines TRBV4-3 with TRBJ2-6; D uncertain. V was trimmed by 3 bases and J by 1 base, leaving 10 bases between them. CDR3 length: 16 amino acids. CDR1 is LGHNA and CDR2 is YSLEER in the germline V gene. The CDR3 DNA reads TGCGCCAGCAGCCACCACACCCTTTCTGGGGCCAACGTCCTGACTTTC. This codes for CASSHHTLSGANVLTF.

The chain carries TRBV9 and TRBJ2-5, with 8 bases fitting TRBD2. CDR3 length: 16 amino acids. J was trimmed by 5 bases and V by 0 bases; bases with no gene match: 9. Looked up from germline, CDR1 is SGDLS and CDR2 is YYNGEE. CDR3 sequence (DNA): TGTGCCAGCAGCGTAGAATCGGGACTAGGCTGGGAGACCCAGTACTTC. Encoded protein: CASSVESGLGWETQYF. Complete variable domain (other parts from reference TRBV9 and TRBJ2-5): DSGVTQTPKHLITATGQRVTLRCSPRSGDLSVYWYQQSLDQGLQFLIQYYNGEERAKGNILERFSAQQFPDLHSELNLSSLELGDSALYFCASSVESGLGWETQYFGPGTRLLVL.

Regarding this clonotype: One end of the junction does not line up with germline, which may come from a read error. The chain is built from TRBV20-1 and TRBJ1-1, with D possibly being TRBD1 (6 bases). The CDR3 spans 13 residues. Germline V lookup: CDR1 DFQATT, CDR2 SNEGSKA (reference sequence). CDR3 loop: CSAREGVYTEALF. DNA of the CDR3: TGCAGTGCACGGGAGGGGGTGTACACTGAAGCTCTCTTT.

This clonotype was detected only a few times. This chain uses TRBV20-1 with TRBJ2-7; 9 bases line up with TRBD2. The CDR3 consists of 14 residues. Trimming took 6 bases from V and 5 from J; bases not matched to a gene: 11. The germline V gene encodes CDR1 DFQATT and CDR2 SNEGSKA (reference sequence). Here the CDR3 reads CSAKAGGGAHEQYV. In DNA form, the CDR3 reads TGCAGTGCCAAAGCGGGGGGAGGGGCCCACGAGCAGTACGTC.

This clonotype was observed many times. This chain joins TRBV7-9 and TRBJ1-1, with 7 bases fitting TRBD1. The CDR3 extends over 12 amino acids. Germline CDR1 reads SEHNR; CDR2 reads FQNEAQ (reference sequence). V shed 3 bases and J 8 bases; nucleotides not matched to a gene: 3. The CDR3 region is CASSLETGEAFF. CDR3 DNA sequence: TGTGCCAGCAGCTTGGAGACAGGGGAAGCTTTCTTT.

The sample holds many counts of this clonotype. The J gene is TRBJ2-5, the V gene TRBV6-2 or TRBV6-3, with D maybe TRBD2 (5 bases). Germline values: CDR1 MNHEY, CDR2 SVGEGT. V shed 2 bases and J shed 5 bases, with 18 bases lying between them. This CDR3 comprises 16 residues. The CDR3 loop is CASSYDWTLKPETQYF. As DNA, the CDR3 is TGTGCCAGCAGTTACGATTGGACTTTGAAGCCCGAGACCCAGTACTTC.

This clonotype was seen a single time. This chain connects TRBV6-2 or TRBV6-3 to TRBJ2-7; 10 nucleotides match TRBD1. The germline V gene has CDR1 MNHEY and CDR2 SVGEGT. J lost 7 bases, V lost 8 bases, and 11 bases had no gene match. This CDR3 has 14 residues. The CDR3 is CASGRGTGVGEQYV. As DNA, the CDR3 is TGTGCCAGCGGGCGTGGGACAGGGGTAGGAGAGCAGTACGTC.

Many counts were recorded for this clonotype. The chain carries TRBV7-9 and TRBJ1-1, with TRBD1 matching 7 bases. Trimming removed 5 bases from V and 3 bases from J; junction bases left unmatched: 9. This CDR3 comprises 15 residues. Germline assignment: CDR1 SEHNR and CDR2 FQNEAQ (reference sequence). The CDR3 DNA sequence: TGTGCCAGCAGCATGGCGGAGGGGGCCTACACTGAAGCTTTCTTT. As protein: CASSMAEGAYTEAFF.

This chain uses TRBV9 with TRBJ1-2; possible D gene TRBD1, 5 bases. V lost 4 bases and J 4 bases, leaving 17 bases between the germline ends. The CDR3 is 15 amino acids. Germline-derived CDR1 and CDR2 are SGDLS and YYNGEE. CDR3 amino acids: CASSFLSPTVYGYTF. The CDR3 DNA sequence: TGTGCCAGCAGCTTTCTCTCTCCGACAGTCTATGGCTACACCTTC.

The CDR3: CASSHPSGGNYEQYF. As DNA, the CDR3 is TGTGCCAGCAGCCATCCTAGCGGGGGTAACTACGAGCAGTACTTC. This sequence joins TRBV6-1 and TRBJ2-7, with 10 bases lining up with TRBD2. The germline V gene encodes CDR1 MNHNS and CDR2 SASEGT. This CDR3 is built from 15 residues. V lost 6 bases to trimming and J lost 3 bases; unmatched junction nucleotides: 8.

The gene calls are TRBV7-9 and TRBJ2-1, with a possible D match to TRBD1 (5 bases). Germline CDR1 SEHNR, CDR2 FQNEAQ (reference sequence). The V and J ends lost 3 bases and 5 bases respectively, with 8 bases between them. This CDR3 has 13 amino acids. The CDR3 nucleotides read TGTGCCAGCAGCTTCCAGGGAAACAATGAGCAGTTCTTC. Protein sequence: CASSFQGNNEQFF. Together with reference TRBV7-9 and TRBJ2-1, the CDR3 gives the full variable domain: DTGVSQNPRHKITKRGQNVTFRCDPISEHNRLYWYRQTLGQGPEFLTYFQNEAQLEKSRLLSDRFSAERPKGSFSTLEIQRTEQGDSAMYLCASSFQGNNEQFFGPGTRLTVL.

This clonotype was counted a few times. The CDR3, as DNA: TGTGCCAGCAGCGCCACCGTCGGGGACAGACCCACTGAAGCTTTCTTT. It codes for CASSATVGDRPTEAFF. This chain links TRBV5-5 with TRBJ1-1; 7 nucleotides line up with TRBD1. CDR1 is SGHKS, CDR2 YYEKEE, per germline (reference sequence). This CDR3 comprises 16 residues. V lost 4 bases, J lost 4 bases, and 13 bases stayed unmatched.

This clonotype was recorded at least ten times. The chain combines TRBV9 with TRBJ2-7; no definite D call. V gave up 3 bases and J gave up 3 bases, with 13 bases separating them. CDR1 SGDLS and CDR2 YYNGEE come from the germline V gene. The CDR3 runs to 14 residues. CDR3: CASSAVGCRYEQYV. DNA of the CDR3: TGTGCCAGCAGCGCAGTGGGCTGCCGCTACGAGCAGTACGTC.

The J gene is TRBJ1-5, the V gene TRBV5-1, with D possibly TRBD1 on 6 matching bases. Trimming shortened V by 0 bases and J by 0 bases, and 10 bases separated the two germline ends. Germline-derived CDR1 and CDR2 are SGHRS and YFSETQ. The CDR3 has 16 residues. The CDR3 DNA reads TGCGCCAGCAGCTTGGTATCAGGGGATAGCAATCAGCCCCAGCATTTT. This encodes CASSLVSGDSNQPQHF.